This T cell receptor beta chain was sequenced in a study of T cell responses to AZD1222 COVID-19 vaccine. Data came from immunoSEQ multiplex PCR; TCRdb stores just in-frame clones and leaves some out. The sample includes over 150,000 clones, roughly 92% of them seen just once. The CDR3 covers 16 residues. V was pared by 4 bases and J by 0 bases, with 10 bases between. Per germline, CDR1 SGHTA and CDR2 FQGNSA. Here the sequenced sample was peripheral blood, taken on day 0 of AZD1222 vaccination. The receptor comes from an adult in good health. The chain employs TRBV7-2 and TRBJ1-6; unclear D gene. The CDR3 region has the DNA TGTGCCAGCAGCTCCCGGACGGGCTCCTATAATTCACCCCTCCACTTT. Protein: CASSSRTGSYNSPLHF. The complete variable domain, with remaining parts taken from reference TRBV7-2 and TRBJ1-6, reads GAGVSQSPSNKVTEKGKDVELRCDPISGHTALYWYRQSLGQGLEFLIYFQGNSAPDKSGLPSDRFSAERTGGSVSTLTIQRTQQEDSAVYLCASSSRTGSYNSPLHFGNGTRLTVT.